The 22 T cell receptor beta chains below come from one sample, sequenced in a study of T cells in Graves' hyperthyroidism and ophthalmopathy. Amplification targeted TCR beta CDR3 regions from RNA transcripts. Using the HTBI primer set, a first-round RT-PCR was run on the TCR CDR3. TCRdb re-derived calls from the multiplex PCR reads in MiXCR, one entry per CDR3 protein. The sample lists 660,000 or so distinct CDR3 sequences; 20% to 25% were seen once. The sequenced sample consisted of blood. These receptors came from a man under 40 with Graves' ophthalmopathy.

The chain has TRBV20-1 and TRBJ1-2; no reliable D call. The CDR3 spans 14 residues. V shed 6 bases and J shed 5 bases, with 19 bases lying between them. The germline gives CDR1 DFQATT, CDR2 SNEGSKA (reference sequence). The DNA for the CDR3 is TGCAGTGCCAAGGGCCTGCTAGATCGTTATGGCTACACCTTC. As protein: CSAKGLLDRYGYTF.

The gene calls are TRBV3-1 and TRBJ1-1, with D unresolved. The V end lost 4 bases, the J end lost 6 bases, and 15 bases lay between the germline ends. This CDR3 region has 14 residues. CDR1 LGHDT and CDR2 YNNKEL come from the germline V gene (reference sequence). The CDR3 DNA follows: TGTGCCAGCAGCCCATATGAGGGAGTTTCTGAAGCTTTCTTT. Residues: CASSPYEGVSEAFF. Full variable domain (rest looked up from reference TRBV3-1 and TRBJ1-1): DTAVSQTPKYLVTQMGNDKSIKCEQNLGHDTMYWYKQDSKKFLKIMFSYNNKELIINETVPNRFSPKSPDKAHLNLHINSLELGDSAVYFCASSPYEGVSEAFFGQGTRLTVV.

A few counts support this clonotype. The J gene is TRBJ2-7, the V gene TRBV20-1; 16 nucleotides match TRBD2. The CDR3 has 15 residues. With 6 bases clipped from V and 6 bases from J, the junction kept 8 bases outside the gene matches. Germline loops: CDR1 DFQATT, CDR2 SNEGSKA (reference sequence). The CDR3, as DNA: TGCAGTGCGTCGGGACTAGCGGGAGGGCTGGGCGAGCAGTACTTC. Its protein product is CSASGLAGGLGEQYF.

The genes are TRBV7-9 and TRBJ2-5, with D possibly TRBD2 on 6 matching bases. This CDR3 is built from 16 residues. Trimming stripped 5 bases from V and 0 bases from J, with 16 bases between. Per germline, CDR1 SEHNR and CDR2 FQNEAQ (reference sequence). The CDR3 is CASSPRDFPYQETQYF. CDR3 coding DNA: TGTGCCAGCAGCCCTCGGGACTTTCCGTACCAAGAGACCCAGTACTTC.

The CDR3 coding sequence is TGTGCCAGCAGCCAAGACGGGACGACTGGAAACACCATATATTTT. Protein: CASSQDGTTGNTIYF. The rearrangement uses TRBV3-1 and TRBJ1-3; the D gene is possibly TRBD1 (5 bases). Germline loops: CDR1 LGHDT, CDR2 YNNKEL (reference sequence). V shed 0 bases and J shed 2 bases, with 8 bases lying between them. The CDR3 length is 15 residues.

V usage is TRBV28 and J usage is TRBJ1-4, with 8 bases identical to TRBD1. Unmatched junction bases numbered 11, after V lost 7 bases and J lost 4 bases. This CDR3 has 16 residues. The germline V gene encodes CDR1 MDHEN and CDR2 SYDVKM. CDR3 region: CASTRTGRGGNEKLFF. The CDR3 region has the DNA TGTGCCAGCACCCGGACAGGGCGGGGGGGTAATGAAAAACTGTTTTTT.

There are many counts of this clonotype. The rearrangement uses TRBV6-6 and TRBJ2-7, with D unresolved. Trimming left V 0 bases short and J 3 bases short, with 6 bases between. There are 13 residues in the CDR3. From germline, CDR1 is MNHNY and CDR2 SVGAGI (reference sequence). The CDR3 DNA sequence: TGTGCCAGCAGTTACTCACTGAACTACGAGCAGTACTTC. This sequence encodes CASSYSLNYEQYF.

CDR3 coding DNA: TGTGCCAGCAGCCCTACCGGGACTCACACGCAGTATTTT. Amino acid sequence: CASSPTGTHTQYF. The rearrangement uses TRBV14 and TRBJ2-3; perhaps TRBD2 as D (6 bases). The V gene lost 4 bases and the J gene lost 9 bases, with 14 bases spanning the gap. Germline loops: CDR1 SGHDN, CDR2 FVKESK. CDR3 size: 13 residues.

This clonotype appeared a few times. The J gene is TRBJ1-3, the V gene TRBV7-2, with 7 bases lining up with TRBD1. The CDR3 is 18 residues long. V dropped 2 bases and J dropped 0; count of bases not matched to a gene: 10. Germline CDR1 and CDR2: SGHTA and FQGNSA. The DNA for the CDR3 is TGTGCCAGCAGCTTAAGAGGGGGACAGAAGAGCTCTGGAAACACCATATATTTT. It translates to CASSLRGGQKSSGNTIYF.

A word on this clonotype: An end of the junction differs from the germline gene, which may be a read error. The V and J genes are TRBV4-1 and TRBJ2-5, with D unresolved. The CDR3 spans 14 residues. The germline V gene encodes CDR1 MGHRA and CDR2 YSYEKL. The DNA for the CDR3 is TGCGCCAGCAGACAAGATCTTAACGAAGAGACCCAGTACTTC. This gives the protein CASRQDLNEETQYF.

This clonotype was observed a handful of times. The rearrangement uses TRBV5-1 and TRBJ2-7; 7 bases are shared with TRBD1. V was pared by 3 bases and J by 5 bases, with 11 bases of the junction left unmatched. The V gene's germline CDR1 is SGHRS and CDR2 YFSETQ. The CDR3 totals 15 residues. The CDR3 nucleotides are TGCGCCAGCAGCTCGGGACAGAGAAGGTGGGACGAGCAGTACTTC. It yields the protein CASSSGQRRWDEQYF.

The V and J genes are TRBV12-3 or TRBV12-4 and TRBJ2-7; TRBD1 matches 10 bases. Trimming removed 3 bases from V and 5 bases from J; junction bases left unmatched: 10. The CDR3 spans 16 residues. CDR3 sequence reads: CASSFYLTGGPDEQYF. The CDR3 DNA reads TGTGCCAGCAGTTTCTATCTGACAGGGGGCCCCGACGAGCAGTACTTC.

The J gene is TRBJ2-3, the V gene TRBV5-1; no firm D call. The CDR3 length is 14 residues. V was clipped by 0 bases and J by 2 bases, with 7 bases between them. Germline V gene sequence: CDR1 SGHRS, CDR2 YFSETQ. DNA for the CDR3: TGCGCCAGCAGCTTGGTTCAGGACACAGATACGCAGTATTTT. Residues: CASSLVQDTDTQYF.

This chain connects TRBV12-5 to TRBJ1-2; possibly TRBD1 for D (5 bases). CDR3 length: 14 amino acids. Germline V gives CDR1 LGHNT, CDR2 FRNRAP. V shed 10 bases and J shed 8 bases, with 23 bases lying between them. This chain's CDR3 is CATSGDGSPGGYTF. As DNA, the CDR3 is TGTGCTACCTCCGGGGACGGCTCTCCTGGCGGCTACACCTTC.

This clonotype appeared many times. The rearrangement joins TRBV12-3 or TRBV12-4 to TRBJ2-3, with D perhaps TRBD1 (6 bases). The CDR3 extends over 14 amino acids. V lost 3 bases and J lost 5, with 12 bases in between. The CDR3: CASSLRQAIDTQYF. The CDR3 DNA is TGTGCCAGCAGTTTGAGACAGGCTATAGATACGCAGTATTTT.

This clonotype showed up many times. V gene TRBV12-3 or TRBV12-4 combines with J gene TRBJ2-7, with 12 bases that match TRBD2. This CDR3 is built from 19 residues. Germline trimming cut 3 bases from V and 0 bases from J; bases unmatched to any gene: 12. For the CDR3, the DNA is TGTGCCAGCAGTTTTCTTTACGATACTAGCGGGAGGTTCTCCTACGAGCAGTACTTC. Protein: CASSFLYDTSGRFSYEQYF.

This clonotype was detected ten times or more. The chain links TRBV7-8 to TRBJ2-3; TRBD2 aligns across 7 bases. CDR1 is SGHVS and CDR2 is FQNEAQ in the germline V gene. This CDR3 has 15 amino acids. The trim removed 5 bases at V and 7 bases at J, leaving 12 bases unmatched. This CDR3 reads CASSQTAGTGNTQYF. The CDR3 DNA follows: TGTGCCAGCAGCCAAACAGCGGGAACGGGAAATACGCAGTATTTT.

This clonotype was found many times. V is TRBV7-2 and J is TRBJ2-3; 12 bases line up with TRBD2. The germline V gene encodes CDR1 SGHTA and CDR2 FQGNSA. The CDR3 extends over 14 amino acids. V lost 3 bases, J lost 10 bases, and 5 bases stayed unmatched. The CDR3 DNA reads TGTGCCAGCAGCTTTGCTAGCGGGAGGGCGGCGCAGTATTTT. Residues: CASSFASGRAAQYF.

The chain couples TRBV3-1 to TRBJ2-7; D gene unclear. Per germline, CDR1 LGHDT and CDR2 YNNKEL (reference sequence). This CDR3 contains 14 residues. V shed 1 base and J shed 1 base, with 8 bases lying between them. CDR3 DNA: TGTGCCAGCAGCCAAGGGATGGGGTCCTACGAGCAGTACTTC. It encodes CASSQGMGSYEQYF.

CDR3 sequence: CASSRDRGGNEKLFF. In DNA, the CDR3 is TGCGCCAGCAGCCGGGATCGAGGGGGTAATGAAAAACTGTTTTTT. This chain links TRBV4-1 with TRBJ1-4; TRBD1 might be the D (6 bases). The ends were cut back, 4 bases at V and 4 bases at J, with 13 bases in the middle. The CDR3 is 15 amino acids. Germline V gives CDR1 MGHRA, CDR2 YSYEKL.

This clonotype was counted a few times. The chain joins TRBV27 to TRBJ1-1; no clear D gene. V was shortened by 4 bases and J by 1 base, with 10 bases between the two germline ends. Germline CDR1 MNHEY, CDR2 SMNVEV (reference sequence). CDR3 length equals 14 residues. As DNA, the CDR3 is TGTGCCAGCAGTTACGGACTCTCGAACACTGAAGCTTTCTTT. This gives the protein CASSYGLSNTEAFF.

This clonotype was counted ten times or more. V usage is TRBV28 and J usage is TRBJ2-6, with D maybe TRBD2 (5 bases). The CDR3 has 15 amino acids. Trimming shortened V by 4 bases and J by 1 base, and 8 bases separated the two germline ends. The germline gives CDR1 MDHEN, CDR2 SYDVKM. The CDR3 bases are TGTGCCAGCAGTTCCGGGATTTCTGGGGCCAACGTCCTGACTTTC. Translated, it gives CASSSGISGANVLTF. The complete variable domain, with remaining parts taken from reference TRBV28 and TRBJ2-6, reads DVKVTQSSRYLVKRTGEKVFLECVQDMDHENMFWYRQDPGLGLRLIYFSYDVKMKEKGDIPEGYSVSREKKERFSLILESASTNQTSMYLCASSSGISGANVLTFGAGSRLTVL.